This TCR beta chain is from a study of T cell changes during pregnancy in multiple sclerosis. The repertoire was sequenced with immunoSEQ multiplex PCR; TCRdb's copy has only in-frame clones and lacks some. The sample has about 21,000 clones; approximately 90% are singletons. Germline V gene sequence: CDR1 SGHVS, CDR2 FQNEAQ. V dropped 0 bases and J dropped 1 base, with 16 bases sitting between them. This CDR3 region has 18 residues. The genes are TRBV7-8 and TRBJ1-3, with D unresolved. The material sequenced was CD8+ T cells from peripheral blood mononuclear cells, taken after pregnancy. The TCR was taken from a female donor in good health, enrolled as a control in a pregnancy study. The CDR3 reads CASSLAFGEGRSGNTIYF. In DNA form, the CDR3 reads TGTGCCAGCAGCTTAGCTTTCGGGGAAGGACGTTCTGGAAACACCATATATTTT.